Reported below is one TCR beta chain. Its matching antigen is unknown. Only in-frame clones appear in the TCRdb table, and some are missing; sequencing was by immunoSEQ multiplex PCR. The sample has about 54,000 clones; just under 85% are singletons. The CDR3 spans 14 residues. The V gene's germline CDR1 is MNHEY and CDR2 SVGAGI. The sample originates from a study of OX40 agonist ivuxolimab in advanced cancers. In the study overall: An anti-OX40 (CD134) antibody with agonistic activity, ivuxolimab, was administered to patients.

Study-wide findings and caveats: The study observed clonal expansion of CD4+ and CD8+ blood T cells by week 6 at 0.1 to 3.0 mg/kg.

The chain combines TRBV6-5 with TRBJ2-5; D is possibly TRBD1 (6 bases). The closer fit of TRBJ2-7 to the DNA end suggests the J call may be wrong. Sequences were derived from CD4+ or CD8+ T cells sorted from blood, sampled in a trial of the OX40 agonist ivuxolimab. This TCR came from an adult with an advanced solid tumor such as melanoma, head and neck, liver or kidney cancer. CDR3 in amino acids: CASSYTRGTYEQYF. The CDR3 DNA reads TGTGCCAGCAGTTACACGAGGGGGACCTACGAGCAGTACTTC.